This T cell receptor beta chain was sequenced for a study of early T cells in non-severe SARS-CoV-2 infection. Study information: Bulk RNA isolated from unsorted whole blood underwent sequencing; chains were not paired.

Study-wide results and limits: CD4 and private specificities were missed by VDJdb matching, which favored anti-spike CD8 responses.

Researchers tagged individual cDNA molecules with unique molecular identifiers. TCRdb ran MiXCR on the 5' RACE reads and lists one entry per CDR3 protein. Of about 44,000 distinct CDR3 sequences in the sample, around 6.3% are singletons; the top ten hold about a fifth. This clonotype was observed at least ten times. The antigen remains unidentified. The TCR sequence derives from an adult who was a healthcare worker with PCR-confirmed SARS-CoV-2 infection or an uninfected control (not recorded which). Sequencing was performed on whole blood, taken at baseline.

DNA of the CDR3: TGTGCCAGCAGCAGTGGGGGTTTGGAGACCCAGTACTTC. This gives the protein CASSSGGLETQYF. V is TRBV3-1 and J is TRBJ2-5; D tentatively fits TRBD1 or TRBD2 (5 bases each). Germline CDR1 reads LGHDT; CDR2 reads YNNKEL (reference sequence). Trimming pared 5 bases from V and 5 bases from J, leaving 12 bases between. This CDR3 region has 13 residues.